A selection of T cell receptor beta chains follows, all from one sample in a study of blood T cell repertoires in COVID-19. Only in-frame clones appear in the TCRdb table, and some are missing; sequencing was by immunoSEQ multiplex PCR. The sample lists 190,000 or so clones, 80% to 85% occurring once. The source material was PBMCs or T cells enriched from blood (not recorded which). These receptors originate from a man in his forties or fifties who had recovered from COVID-19. The conserved cysteine and the conserved F or W are not part of the CDR3 here. Each record gives: D gene, clone size, V gene, CDR3 protein. A D gene is named only where the DNA matches it firmly. Expanded clones are given a class, and other clones once, few, many or no size at all.

TRBD2 | NA | TRBV2 | ASSLGTSGATQY
NA | NA | TRBV14 | ASSQIDPYAGITDTQY
NA | NA | TRBV5-1 | ASSSTGTGNTIY
NA | NA | TRBV7-2 | ASSLGPTRGSGNTIY
TRBD1 | NA | TRBV15 | ATSAYDRGRGGYT
TRBD1 | NA | TRBV7-3 | ASSSGTGAKTF
TRBD1 | NA | TRBV5-1 | ASSFDRGRHEQY
NA | NA | TRBV21-1 | ASSHGKKGGADTQY
NA | few | TRBV28 | ASSPPISLSEGNTIY
NA | once | TRBV6-1 | ASSEQGRAQPQH
TRBD2 | NA | TRBV7-9 | ASSLTSGGTYNEQF
NA | NA | TRBV4-1 | ASSQPLNSGSNEQF
NA | NA | TRBV7-9 | ASSLEPTGELF
TRBD1 | NA | TRBV5-6 | ASSLGRDSTYGYT
NA | NA | TRBV5-1 | ASSLEQTNYGYT
TRBD2 | NA | TRBV27 | ASSLTAGAYNEQF
NA | NA | TRBV5-4 | ASSFSGGPNEKLF
NA | few | TRBV10-3 | AISEGVEQPQH
NA | NA | TRBV10-3 | AISGPNRRGSSTEAF
TRBD1 | few | TRBV11-2 | ASRSIQGARDTEAF
NA | NA | TRBV27 | ASSPYRVQGEQY
NA | NA | TRBV19 | ASSWGRDNTGELF
NA | once | TRBV3-1/TRBV3-2 | ASSRDLTGSNTEAF
TRBD1 | NA | TRBV11-2 | ASSQDRGLTNYGYT
TRBD1 | NA | TRBV2 | ASSGTGPRNTEAF
TRBD2 | NA | TRBV4-3 | ASSQQFPSGGTDTQY
TRBD1 | NA | TRBV5-1 | ASSAPNRGHTEAF
TRBD1 | NA | TRBV28 | ASSPRTGQGPAYNEKLF
NA | NA | TRBV19 | ASTLGTREQPQH
TRBD2 | NA | TRBV30 | ACAGGYEQY
NA | NA | TRBV19 | ASSRQATNGYT
NA | NA | TRBV5-1 | ASTIEPTGSTEAF
TRBD2 | NA | TRBV15 | ATSTLAGQETQY
TRBD1 | NA | TRBV3-1/TRBV3-2 | ASRHLRDRGGGYT
TRBD2 | NA | TRBV9 | ASSPSGTNTGELF
NA | NA | TRBV30 | AWSVTAEYGYT
NA | NA | TRBV30 | AWSEQPTATDTQY
NA | NA | TRBV7-9 | ASSLEETGNSYEQY
TRBD1 | few | TRBV18 | ASSRQGFNTEAF
TRBD1 | NA | TRBV24-1 | ATSDHTGTGGKSDTQY
NA | NA | TRBV30 | AWFRGSYGYT
NA | NA | TRBV7-9 | ASSLDRSPNEKLF
NA | few | TRBV7-2 | ASKPGHQNYEQY
TRBD1 | NA | TRBV2 | ASRSSGQGPLQETQY
NA | NA | TRBV11-2 | ASSTPGPGPQH
NA | NA | TRBV2 | ASSVAGREAF
NA | NA | TRBV5-1 | ASSLGADSYSSGNTIY
TRBD1 | NA | TRBV6-5 | ASTFPGQGRDEQY
TRBD2 | NA | TRBV5-3 | ARPSPSGYTDTQY
TRBD1 | once | TRBV28 | ASSFRQGRAF
TRBD1 | once | TRBV19 | TSSMGQPSTYGYT
NA | NA | TRBV5-1 | ASSSLGQRGYEQY